Presented here are 32 T cell receptor beta chains from one specimen sequenced in a study of low-dose radiotherapy and immunotherapy resistance in tumors (dated by TCRdb to 2022 to 2024). For sequencing, an Illumina HiSeq 2500 was employed. To make first-strand cDNA, Superscript III was used along with a set of TRAV- and TRBV-specific primers so that both the TCRalpha and TCRbeta chains were covered. TCRs were amplified for 20 PCR cycles with Phusion, using a constant-region primer paired with the adapter attached to the V primers. TCRdb ran its own pipeline on the public reads, namely fastp trimming at Q25 and MiXCR clone calling, and kept in-frame beta chains. All rows with the same CDR3 protein become a single entry with the most common DNA and genes. Within this sample are approximately 80,000 distinct CDR3 sequences, with less than 20% of them counted one time only. Less than 1.5% of the sample belongs to the ten largest clones.

The time point label on this specimen signifies: after trial treatment. Per the publication, the treatment or condition label means: LDRT plus nivolumab, ipilimumab, low-dose cyclophosphamide and aspirin (RACIN trial). Source: PBMCs, taken after low-dose radiotherapy plus immunotherapy. These receptor sequences come from a male donor with prostate cancer.

About this clonotype itself: With a much larger clone just one base away, this may be a read error. The rearrangement uses TRBV7-9 and TRBJ1-1; D ambiguous. Deletions cut 2 bases from V and 3 bases from J, with 10 bases between. Germline V gene lookup returns CDR1 SEHNR and CDR2 FQNEAQ (reference sequence). CDR3 length: 14 amino acids. The CDR3: CASSLSRRDTEAFF. Here the CDR3 DNA reads TGTGCCAGCAGCTTATCCCGGCGTGACACTGAAGCTTTCTTT.

This clonotype was picked up many times. The rearrangement joins TRBV19 to TRBJ1-3; weak D call: TRBD1 (6 bases). Germline lookup yields CDR1 LNHDA and CDR2 SQIVND (reference sequence). V lost 7 bases and J 2 bases, leaving 12 bases between the germline ends. This CDR3 has 14 residues. DNA of the CDR3: TGTGCCAGTATTTCCAGGGGAGCTGGAAACACCATATATTTT. As protein: CASISRGAGNTIYF.

This clonotype has a count of ten or more. The V call is TRBV7-2, the J call TRBJ1-5; D gene unclear. This CDR3 has 15 amino acids. Between the trimmed V and J ends, which lost 5 bases and 1 base, there was a span of 12 bases. The germline gives CDR1 SGHTA, CDR2 FQGNSA. CDR3 nucleotide sequence: TGTGCCAGCAGCCCCGTGGCGGGGAGCAATCAGCCCCAGCATTTT. It is translated as CASSPVAGSNQPQHF.

In this sample, this clonotype turned up many times. The chain is built from TRBV7-9 and TRBJ2-1, with 7 bases that match TRBD2. The CDR3 is made up of 14 amino acids. Germline-derived CDR1 and CDR2 are SEHNR and FQNEAQ (reference sequence). Losses at the gene ends were 5 bases for V and 9 bases for J; bases not matched to a gene: 10. The CDR3 reads CASSGGTIAVEQFF. The CDR3 bases are TGTGCCAGCAGCGGCGGGACTATAGCTGTTGAGCAGTTCTTC.

At least ten counts were recorded for this clonotype. The V call is TRBV6-2 or TRBV6-3, the J call TRBJ2-7; weak D call: TRBD2 (5 bases). Trimming pared 8 bases from V and 2 bases from J, leaving 16 bases between. The CDR3 runs 14 residues. Germline CDR1 MNHEY, CDR2 SVGEGT. The CDR3 sequence: CASCGRVSTYEQYF. CDR3 sequence (DNA): TGTGCCAGCTGCGGGCGAGTATCTACCTACGAGCAGTACTTC.

The table lists this clonotype with many counts. The V gene is TRBV4-3, the J gene TRBJ1-2, with D possibly matching TRBD1 (5 bases). V was clipped by 2 bases and J by 3 bases, with 7 bases between them. Germline V CDR1 and CDR2: LGHNA, YSLEER. The CDR3 covers 13 residues. The CDR3 DNA follows: TGCGCCAGCAGCCAACAAGGGGACTATGGCTACACCTTC. Amino acid sequence: CASSQQGDYGYTF.

With regard to this clonotype: A read error is the likely source, as a far larger clone sits one nucleotide away. J is TRBJ2-3 and V is TRBV11-3; 7 bases are a match to TRBD1. From germline, CDR1 is SGHNT and CDR2 YENEEA. The CDR3 contains 13 residues. CDR3 amino acids: CVSSAQGTDTQYF. The CDR3 nucleotides read TGTGTCAGCAGCGCACAGGGGACAGATACGCAGTATTTT.

The sample holds many counts of this clonotype. This chain joins TRBV27 and TRBJ2-6; D is unclear. Germline CDR1 reads MNHEY; CDR2 reads SMNVEV (reference sequence). The CDR3 contains 13 residues. The V end lost 4 bases, the J end lost 3 bases, and 4 bases lay between the germline ends. In DNA form, the CDR3 reads TGTGCCAGCAGTTCCCTTGGGGCCAACGTCCTGACTTTC. Its protein product is CASSSLGANVLTF.

This clonotype showed up many times. The chain employs TRBV9 and TRBJ2-5; 10 positions match TRBD1. Germline values: CDR1 SGDLS, CDR2 YYNGEE. With V trimmed by 4 bases and J by 5 bases, 8 bases remained unmatched. This CDR3 has 15 residues. The CDR3 sequence is CASSSDRGRSETQYF. The CDR3 DNA is TGTGCCAGCAGCTCTGACAGGGGGCGCAGTGAGACCCAGTACTTC. Filled out from reference TRBV9 and TRBJ2-5, the complete variable domain reads DSGVTQTPKHLITATGQRVTLRCSPRSGDLSVYWYQQSLDQGLQFLIQYYNGEERAKGNILERFSAQQFPDLHSELNLSSLELGDSALYFCASSSDRGRSETQYFGPGTRLLVL.

In this sample, this clonotype turned up many times. J is TRBJ2-2 and V is TRBV6-2 or TRBV6-3; D not certain. The CDR3 length is 13 residues. Between the trimmed V and J ends, which lost 6 bases and 5 bases, there was a span of 10 bases. Germline values: CDR1 MNHEY, CDR2 SVGEGT. CDR3 bases: TGTGCCAGCAGCTACATTCAAACCGGGGAGCTGTTTTTT. This sequence encodes CASSYIQTGELFF.

In its sample, this clonotype was seen many times. This chain connects TRBV19 to TRBJ1-1; 7 bases map to TRBD1. Germline trimming cut 5 bases from V and 0 bases from J; bases unmatched to any gene: 9. Per the germline V gene, CDR1 is LNHDA and CDR2 is SQIVND (reference sequence). The CDR3 is 16 residues long. In DNA, the CDR3 is TGTGCCAGTAGTCTCTGGACAGGTCGGATGAACACTGAAGCTTTCTTT. This sequence encodes CASSLWTGRMNTEAFF.

This clonotype was picked up many times. The V call is TRBV24-1, the J call TRBJ2-3; D call uncertain. The length of the CDR3 is 13 residues. Trimming pared 9 bases from V and 0 bases from J, leaving 9 bases between. Germline lookup yields CDR1 KGHDR and CDR2 SFDVKD. The CDR3 here is CATGTPSTDTQYF. CDR3 coding DNA: TGTGCCACCGGAACACCTAGCACAGATACGCAGTATTTT.

This clonotype appeared many times. The V call is TRBV29-1, the J call TRBJ1-3; 7 bases are shared with TRBD1. This CDR3 has 14 residues. Germline CDR1 is SQVTM and CDR2 is ANQGSEA. The V segment lost 6 bases and the J segment 0 bases; nucleotides outside the gene matches: 5. CDR3 in DNA: TGCAGCGTATGGGACAGAGCCTCTGGAAACACCATATATTTT. Its translation: CSVWDRASGNTIYF.

Many counts were recorded for this clonotype. The genes are TRBV5-1 and TRBJ1-1, with 10 bases fitting TRBD1. CDR1 SGHRS and CDR2 YFSETQ come from the germline V gene. The CDR3 length is 14 residues. V gave up 1 base and J gave up 4 bases; unmatched junction bases: 1. CDR3 sequence (DNA): TGCGCCAGCAGCTTGTGGACAGGGGGCACTGAAGCTTTCTTT. Amino acid sequence: CASSLWTGGTEAFF. The whole variable domain, filled in from reference TRBV5-1 and TRBJ1-1, reads KAGVTQTPRYLIKTRGQQVTLSCSPISGHRSVSWYQQTPGQGLQFLFEYFSETQRNKGNFPGRFSGRQFSNSRSEMNVSTLELGDSALYLCASSLWTGGTEAFFGQGTRLTVV.

This clonotype appeared many times. The chain carries TRBV12-3 or TRBV12-4 and TRBJ1-1, with a tentative D call TRBD1 (5 bases). This CDR3 is built from 13 residues. The germline V and J ends were trimmed by 8 bases and 5 bases, with 15 bases remaining between them. CDR3 loop: CASVLGGGTEAFF. The CDR3 bases are TGTGCCAGCGTCCTGGGTGGGGGAACTGAAGCTTTCTTT.

This clonotype was recorded many times. In DNA, the CDR3 is TGCAGCGTTGAGACACCGGTGGACACTGAAGCTTTCTTT. Protein sequence: CSVETPVDTEAFF. This chain connects TRBV29-1 to TRBJ1-1; unclear D gene. CDR1 is SQVTM and CDR2 is ANQGSEA in the germline V gene. Trimming took 3 bases from V and 3 from J, leaving 11 bases between them. This CDR3 comprises 13 residues. The variable domain in full, with the rest retrieved from reference TRBV29-1 and TRBJ1-1, is SAVISQKPSRDICQRGTSLTIQCQVDSQVTMMFWYRQQPGQSLTLIATANQGSEATYESGFVIDKFPISRPNLTFSTLTVSNMSPEDSSIYLCSVETPVDTEAFFGQGTRLTVV.

This clonotype was seen a handful of times. A read error is likely here: a far larger clone is one base away. This chain links TRBV27 with TRBJ1-1; 8 bases match TRBD1. V was pared by 3 bases and J by 1 base, with 1 base of the junction left unmatched. Germline V gives CDR1 MNHEY, CDR2 SMNVEV (reference sequence). The CDR3 covers 14 residues. CDR3 protein: CASSFGTGNTEAFF. Written as DNA, the CDR3 is TGTGCCAGCAGTTTCGGGACAGGGAACACTGAAGCTTTCTTT.

The chain couples TRBV20-1 to TRBJ2-3; D is perhaps TRBD1 (5 bases). V was trimmed by 4 bases and J by 1 base, leaving 15 bases between them. From germline, CDR1 is DFQATT and CDR2 SNEGSKA (reference sequence). This CDR3 region has 15 residues. The CDR3 nucleotides are TGCAGTGCTATCCCAGGGTACGGTCGCACAGATACGCAGTATTTT. Amino acid sequence: CSAIPGYGRTDTQYF.

A note on this clonotype: The likely explanation is a read error, given a far larger clone one base away. V and J are TRBV21-1 and TRBJ2-5; the table's TRBD2 call for D was not verified on the DNA. TRBV21-1 is tagged as a pseudogene. The CDR3 spans 18 residues. CDR3 sequence (DNA): TGTGCCAGCAGCAAGAAGGAGGGAACTAGCGGACCCTACAATGAGCAGTACTTC. This sequence encodes CASSKKEGTSGPYNEQYF.

This clonotype was detected many times. This sequence joins TRBV11-2 and TRBJ1-5; D is unresolved. The CDR3 covers 14 residues. The germline V gene has CDR1 SGHAT and CDR2 FQNNGV. Trimming left V 2 bases short and J 1 base short, with 6 bases between. CDR3 sequence reads: CASSLTESNQPQHF. The CDR3 DNA reads as TGTGCCAGCAGCTTAACAGAGAGCAATCAGCCCCAGCATTTT.

This clonotype was picked up many times. CDR3: CSARRDRVDYNEQFF. Written as DNA, the CDR3 is TGCAGTGCTAGACGAGACAGGGTAGACTACAATGAGCAGTTCTTC. The J gene is TRBJ2-1, the V gene TRBV20-1; 7 bases line up with TRBD1. Germline values: CDR1 DFQATT, CDR2 SNEGSKA (reference sequence). J lost 3 bases, V lost 2 bases, and 7 bases had no gene match. The CDR3 has 15 amino acids.

This clonotype showed up many times. This rearrangement joins TRBV5-1 to TRBJ2-7, with TRBD1 identical over 10 bases. V shed 4 bases, J shed 7 bases, and the junction held 8 bases outside the gene matches. The CDR3 sequence is 14 residues long. Germline-derived CDR1 and CDR2 are SGHRS and YFSETQ. The CDR3 DNA reads as TGCGCCAGCAGCATTCGACAGGGGGCCGGGGAGCAGTACTTC. This sequence encodes CASSIRQGAGEQYF.

This clonotype was counted ten times or more. The CDR3 nucleotides are TGTGCCAGCAGCTTAGCGTCGACAGGGGGGGGCACAGATACGCAGTATTTT. Translating it yields CASSLASTGGGTDTQYF. The chain has TRBV7-2 and TRBJ2-3; 9 nucleotides line up with TRBD1. Germline CDR1 reads SGHTA; CDR2 reads FQGNSA. The CDR3 length is 17 residues. J gave up 1 base and V 0 bases, and 5 bases lay outside the gene matches.

This clonotype was observed at least ten times. The rearrangement joins TRBV28 to TRBJ2-7, with D uncertain. CDR1 and CDR2 (germline): MDHEN, SYDVKM. V shed 5 bases and J shed 2 bases, with 10 bases lying between them. The length of the CDR3 is 13 residues. The CDR3 region has the DNA TGTGCCAGCAGTCGCCCTTACGCCTACGAGCAGTACTTC. It codes for CASSRPYAYEQYF.

This clonotype was detected many times. The rearrangement uses TRBV11-2 and TRBJ2-1; 8 bases agree with TRBD2. The J segment lost 4 bases and the V segment lost 8 bases, leaving 10 bases of the junction unmatched. The CDR3 loop spans 15 amino acids. Germline CDR1 SGHAT, CDR2 FQNNGV. The CDR3 nucleotides read TGTGCCAGCCGCCGGGAGGGACACGTATACAATGAGCAGTTCTTC. Protein sequence: CASRREGHVYNEQFF.

This rearrangement joins TRBV3-1 to TRBJ2-5; D gene ambiguous. V lost 1 base, J lost 5 bases, and 11 bases lay in between. Germline V gene data show CDR1 as LGHDT and CDR2 as YNNKEL (reference sequence). The CDR3 has 14 amino acids. The CDR3 is CASSQGGSGETQYF. The CDR3 DNA reads as TGTGCCAGCAGCCAAGGCGGAAGTGGTGAGACCCAGTACTTC.

There are many counts of this clonotype. This chain joins TRBV5-1 and TRBJ2-3; 11 bases are shared with TRBD2. Germline V gene data show CDR1 as SGHRS and CDR2 as YFSETQ. V lost 4 bases to trimming and J lost 6 bases; unmatched junction nucleotides: 10. The CDR3 covers 16 residues. The CDR3 region has the DNA TGCGCCAGCAGCACCCGGATAGCGGGAGGGGCTGATACGCAGTATTTT. It specifies CASSTRIAGGADTQYF. Full variable domain (missing parts from reference TRBV5-1 and TRBJ2-3): KAGVTQTPRYLIKTRGQQVTLSCSPISGHRSVSWYQQTPGQGLQFLFEYFSETQRNKGNFPGRFSGRQFSNSRSEMNVSTLELGDSALYLCASSTRIAGGADTQYFGPGTRLTVL.

This clonotype occurred many times. The chain combines TRBV29-1 with TRBJ1-2; TRBD1 is a possible D gene (5 bases). The V gene lost 7 bases and the J gene lost 8 bases, with 17 bases spanning the gap. The CDR3 has 12 amino acids. Germline lookup yields CDR1 SQVTM and CDR2 ANQGSEA. The chain's CDR3 is CSASSVGVGYTF. CDR3 coding DNA: TGCAGCGCCTCGTCCGTAGGGGTCGGCTACACCTTC.

The chain uses TRBV7-7 and TRBJ2-1; 11 nucleotides align to TRBD2. The CDR3 covers 17 residues. Germline V gene sequence: CDR1 SSHAT, CDR2 FNYEAQ (reference sequence). V lost 1 base, J lost 2 bases, and 4 bases stayed unmatched. CDR3 sequence (DNA): TGTGCCAGCAGCTTAGTGTTAGCGGGAGGGCCCTACAATGAGCAGTTCTTC. As protein: CASSLVLAGGPYNEQFF.

About this clonotype: At one end, the junction sequence differs from germline, possibly due to a read error. V is TRBV11-1 and J is TRBJ2-7; TRBD2 is a possible D gene (6 bases). Germline V gene data show CDR1 as SGHAT and CDR2 as FQDESV (reference sequence). This CDR3 comprises 12 residues. Here the CDR3 DNA reads TGCGCCAGCAGCGGGCAGGATAACGAGCAGTACTTC. Translated: CASSGQDNEQYF.

There are many counts of this clonotype. V gene TRBV20-1 combines with J gene TRBJ2-1; a possible D gene is TRBD2 (5 bases). The V end lost 3 bases, the J end lost 7 bases, and 13 bases lay between the germline ends. Looked up from germline, CDR1 is DFQATT and CDR2 is SNEGSKA (reference sequence). The length of the CDR3 is 13 residues. This CDR3 reads CSASPGGGNEQFF. The CDR3 DNA reads TGCAGTGCTAGCCCCGGAGGAGGTAATGAGCAGTTCTTC.

Concerning this clonotype itself: Its ends do not fully match the called genes, so a read error is possible. The chain uses TRBV19 and TRBJ2-1; the D gene is possibly TRBD2 (5 bases). The CDR3 totals 17 residues. The germline V gene has CDR1 LNHDA and CDR2 SQIVND (reference sequence). The CDR3 sequence: CTSSLGLLGSSYNEQFF. In nucleotides, the CDR3 is TGTACCAGTAGTCTGGGGTTACTGGGGAGCTCCTACAATGAGCAGTTCTTC.